These 2 T cell receptor beta chains originate from one sample sequenced in a study of shared clonotypes between healthy human individuals. The protocol was immunoSEQ multiplex PCR, while the TCRdb copy is restricted to in-frame clones and leaves out a portion. The table lists around 990,000 clones, 77% of them singletons. Sequencing input: memory CD4+ T cells from PBMCs. Documented subset: CD45RA-negative fraction. The receptors come from a man aged 18 to 30 in good health. Some clones in this sample may be carry-over from other donors' samples.

This clone was seen repeatedly, ten times or more. V usage is TRBV29-1 and J usage is TRBJ2-2; D might be TRBD1 or TRBD2, each matching 6 bases. The CDR3 is 11 residues long. V was clipped by 3 bases and J by 13 bases, with 12 bases between them. Germline-derived CDR1 and CDR2 are SQVTM and ANQGSEA. The CDR3 loop reads CSVEIRGRLFF. As DNA, the CDR3 is TGCAGCGTTGAGATCCGGGGGCGGCTGTTTTTT.

V is TRBV27 and J is TRBJ2-1; D is possibly TRBD1 or TRBD2 (5 bases each). The germline V gene has CDR1 MNHEY and CDR2 SMNVEV (reference sequence). The length of the CDR3 is 15 residues. V gave up 0 bases and J gave up 6 bases, with 12 bases separating them. The CDR3 here is CASSLSPKGSNEQFF. CDR3 coding DNA: TGTGCCAGCAGTTTATCGCCAAAGGGGAGCAATGAGCAGTTCTTC.